This TCR beta chain originates from a study of shared clonotypes between healthy human individuals. The data were produced by immunoSEQ multiplex PCR, yet TCRdb's version contains in-frame clones alone and is incomplete. The sample has a few million clones; around 90% are singletons. The CDR3 has 18 residues. The junction had 12 bases not matched to a gene; V was cut back by 0 bases and J by 12 bases. CDR1 and CDR2 from the germline V gene are WSHSY and SAAADI. The sequencing input was naive CD4+ T cells sorted from blood. Subset of the sample: CD45RA+ positively selected. The chain couples TRBV10-2 to TRBJ2-1; TRBD2 aligns across 15 bases. The clonotype comes from a man in his late teens or twenties in good health. The CDR3 DNA is TGCGCCAGCAGTGAGTCAGGGACTAGCGGGAGGAAGAGTTTAGGGCAGTTCTTC. Encoded protein: CASSESGTSGRKSLGQFF.